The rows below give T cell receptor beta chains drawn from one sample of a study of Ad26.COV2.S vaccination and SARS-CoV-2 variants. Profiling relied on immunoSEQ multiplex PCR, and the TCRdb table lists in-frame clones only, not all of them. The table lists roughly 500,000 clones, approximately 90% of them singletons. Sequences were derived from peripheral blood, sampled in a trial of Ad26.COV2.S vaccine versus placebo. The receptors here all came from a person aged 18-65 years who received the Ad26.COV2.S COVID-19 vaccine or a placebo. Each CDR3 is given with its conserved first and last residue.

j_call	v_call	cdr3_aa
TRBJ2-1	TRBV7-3	CASSLNPSAYNEQFF
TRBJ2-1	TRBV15	CATSRLTSGSQTGNEQFF
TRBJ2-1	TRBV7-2	CASSLLVRLAEGGEQFF
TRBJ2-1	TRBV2	CASSSTGLAGEQFF
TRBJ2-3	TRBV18	CASSPPSTDTQYF
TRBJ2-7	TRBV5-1	CASSPGLAGGPSEQYF
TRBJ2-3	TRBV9	CASSVEPGTDTQYF
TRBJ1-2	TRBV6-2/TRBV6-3	CASSTRRGGTYGYTF
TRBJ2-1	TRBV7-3	CASSLLGGRRNNEQFF
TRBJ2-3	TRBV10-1	CAGSRGGPDTQYF
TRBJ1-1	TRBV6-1	CASRQTGLNTEAFF
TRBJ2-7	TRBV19	CANPWTGIDEQYF
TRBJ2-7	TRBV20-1	CSAGGLGAQYF
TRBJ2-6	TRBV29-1	CSVGGTGANVLTF
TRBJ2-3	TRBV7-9	CASSLVAASTDTQYF
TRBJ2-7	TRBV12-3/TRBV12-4	CASTSSGVYEQYF
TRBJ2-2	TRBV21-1	CASSSSGGTGELFF
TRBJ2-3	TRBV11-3	CASSLGTSGSTGTDTQYF
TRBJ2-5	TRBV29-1	CSVGLAVQETQYF
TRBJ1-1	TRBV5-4	CASSLGGDRANTEAFF
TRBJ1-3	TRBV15	CATSREVFGNTIYF
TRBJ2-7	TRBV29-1	CSVVEGYEQYF
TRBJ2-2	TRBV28	CASSLRGLATTGELFF
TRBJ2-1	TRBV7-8	CASSRGGSGNEQFF
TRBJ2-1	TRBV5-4	CASSFGLAGFNEQFF
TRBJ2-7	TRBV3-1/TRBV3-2	CASSQVTQGAYEQYF
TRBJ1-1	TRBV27	CASSLVGRRTEAFF
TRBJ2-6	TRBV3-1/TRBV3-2	CASSLGGTRANVLTF
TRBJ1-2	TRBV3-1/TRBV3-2	CASSEARGNYGYTF
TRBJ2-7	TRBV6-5	CASRDDRGYYEQYF
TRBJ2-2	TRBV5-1	CASSQKISGTGELFF
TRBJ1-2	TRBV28	CASSTPDRVGYTF
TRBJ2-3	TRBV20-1	CSTGTQYF
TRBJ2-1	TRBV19	CASTPGLAAYNEQFF
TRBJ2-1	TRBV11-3	CASSATTSGESSYNEQFF
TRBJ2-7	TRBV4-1	CASSLQAEGFTYEQYF
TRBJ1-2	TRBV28	CASSSPTERYGYTF